Described below is a single TCR beta chain sequence and its context. The data are from a study of blood T cell repertoires in COVID-19. In the study's own analysis: Scientists estimated how many nucleated cells there were by amplifying reference gene primers. The assay was immunoSEQ multiplex PCR, and TCRdb's table has in-frame clones only and misses some. V and J calls plus clone size are reproduced from that table; the DNA served to infer D and trimming. Among about 62,000 clones listed, about 66% were seen once. Germline CDR1 and CDR2: LGHDT and YNNKEL (reference sequence). There are 15 residues in the CDR3. V lost 4 bases, J lost 4 bases, and 14 bases lay in between.

Source material: PBMCs or T cells enriched from blood (not recorded which). The chain joins TRBV3-1 (or the pseudogene TRBV3-2) to TRBJ1-3; no clear D gene. The TCR was taken from a woman aged 55-69 years who had been exposed to COVID-19. CDR3 DNA sequence: TGTGCCAGCAGCCTCCGCACCCCGGGGGGAAACACCATATATTTT. It yields the protein CASSLRTPGGNTIYF.